Listed below are T cell receptor beta chains from one sample, sequenced in a study of cytomegalovirus exposure and HLA in healthy donors. Profiling relied on immunoSEQ multiplex PCR, and the TCRdb table lists in-frame clones only, not all of them. The sample holds tens of thousands of clones; approximately 62% are singletons and the top ten take 4% to 5.5%. Sample: PBMCs. The receptor set was obtained from a male donor in good health and CMV-seropositive. CDR3s include the opening cysteine and the closing phenylalanine or tryptophan. The D gene is left open where the match is weak. Not every row has a clone size; where given, it reads once, few, many or a size class.

V: TRBV15
J: TRBJ2-2
D: TRBD2
size: -
DNA: TGTGCCACCAGCAGAGAGGGGTCTCGGGACTATACAACCGGGGAGCTGTTTTTT
CDR3: CATSREGSRDYTTGELFF

V: TRBV5-1
J: TRBJ1-1
D: -
size: -
DNA: TGCGCCAGCAGCTTGGGGGGCAGTTTGAACACTGAAGCTTTCTTT
CDR3: CASSLGGSLNTEAFF

V: TRBV19
J: TRBJ2-7
D: -
size: -
DNA: TGTGCCAGTAGCCCCGGGGTATCGTCCTACGAGCAGTACTTC
CDR3: CASSPGVSSYEQYF

V: TRBV9
J: TRBJ2-7
D: -
size: -
DNA: TGTGCCAGCAGCGTAGGAGGGAAGGGAAACGAGCAGTACTTC
CDR3: CASSVGGKGNEQYF

V: TRBV27
J: TRBJ2-2
D: -
size: -
DNA: TGTGCCAGCAGTTTAAAGTGGCCGTCGAACACCGGGGAGCTGTTTTTT
CDR3: CASSLKWPSNTGELFF

V: TRBV6-1
J: TRBJ1-6
D: TRBD1
size: -
DNA: TGTGCCAGCAGTGACGCCCGGGACAGGGGGCAGGGTTCACCCCTCCACTTT
CDR3: CASSDARDRGQGSPLHF

V: TRBV5-1
J: TRBJ2-3
D: TRBD1
size: -
DNA: TGCGCCAGCAGCTGGAGACAGGGGCGCACCACAGATACGCAGTATTTT
CDR3: CASSWRQGRTTDTQYF

V: TRBV7-9
J: TRBJ2-1
D: -
size: -
DNA: TGTGCCAGCAGCCTAGGAGACTTCTCCTACAATGAGCAGTTCTTC
CDR3: CASSLGDFSYNEQFF

V: TRBV2
J: TRBJ2-3
D: -
size: -
DNA: TGTGCCAGCAGTGAAATTAATTATACGCAGTATTTT
CDR3: CASSEINYTQYF

V: TRBV6-5
J: TRBJ1-6
D: -
size: -
DNA: TGTGCCAGCACGAGGGACTTCACCCATAATTCACCCCTCCACTTT
CDR3: CASTRDFTHNSPLHF

V: TRBV2
J: TRBJ2-3
D: TRBD2
size: -
DNA: TGTGCCAGCAGAGACGGACTAGCGGGAGGGTATGGAGATACGCAGTATTTT
CDR3: CASRDGLAGGYGDTQYF

V: TRBV7-9
J: TRBJ1-1
D: TRBD1
size: -
DNA: TGTGCCAGCAGCTCACCGGGACAGGGGGTGAACACTGAAGCTTTCTTT
CDR3: CASSSPGQGVNTEAFF

V: TRBV30
J: TRBJ1-6
D: TRBD1
size: -
DNA: TGTGCCTGGAGGGGTTCGACAGGGGGACTCCCTACGGGTTCACCCCTCCACTTT
CDR3: CAWRGSTGGLPTGSPLHF

V: TRBV27
J: TRBJ1-2
D: TRBD1
size: -
DNA: TGTGCCAGCAGTTCACAGGGGACTTTCCATGGCTACACCTTC
CDR3: CASSSQGTFHGYTF

V: TRBV4-1
J: TRBJ2-2
D: TRBD2
size: -
DNA: TGCGCCAGCAGCCAAGACGTTCGGCGGGGGACTTACACCGGGGAGCTGTTTTTT
CDR3: CASSQDVRRGTYTGELFF

V: TRBV7-3
J: TRBJ2-3
D: -
size: -
DNA: TGTGCCAGCAGCCCCTATGCGGGCACAGATACGCAGTATTTT
CDR3: CASSPYAGTDTQYF

V: TRBV27
J: TRBJ2-4
D: TRBD1
size: -
DNA: TGTGCCAGCAGGACAGGGGGCGAAAACATTCAGTACTTC
CDR3: CASRTGGENIQYF

V: TRBV5-8
J: TRBJ2-1
D: TRBD2
size: -
DNA: TGTGCCAGCAGCTTGGGACTAGCAACCTACAATGAGCAGTTCTTC
CDR3: CASSLGLATYNEQFF

V: TRBV6-5
J: TRBJ2-1
D: TRBD2
size: once
DNA: TGTGCCAGCAGTTGGGGACTAGCGGGAGACAATGAGCAGTTCTTC
CDR3: CASSWGLAGDNEQFF

V: TRBV6-6
J: TRBJ2-5
D: TRBD2
size: once
DNA: TGTGCCAGCAGTTCCCTTCCTAGCGGCCAAGAGACCCAGTACTTC
CDR3: CASSSLPSGQETQYF

V: TRBV11-1
J: TRBJ1-1
D: -
size: -
DNA: TGTGCCAGCAGCTTAGTCAGGGGCTCCACTGAAGCTTTCTTT
CDR3: CASSLVRGSTEAFF

V: TRBV5-1
J: TRBJ1-1
D: -
size: few
DNA: TGCGCCAGCAGCTTGGATAGAGAACCGAACACTGAAGCTTTCTTT
CDR3: CASSLDREPNTEAFF

V: TRBV28
J: TRBJ2-7
D: TRBD1
size: -
DNA: TGTGCCAGCAGTTCCTACAGGGGAACTCCATCCTACGAGCAGTACTTC
CDR3: CASSSYRGTPSYEQYF

V: TRBV7-9
J: TRBJ1-5
D: -
size: -
DNA: TGTGCCAGCGCGGGGGGCACGAATCAGCCCCAGCATTTT
CDR3: CASAGGTNQPQHF

V: TRBV20-1
J: TRBJ1-1
D: -
size: -
DNA: TGCAGTGCTATACTGACGGGGGAAGCTTTCTTT
CDR3: CSAILTGEAFF

V: TRBV5-1
J: TRBJ2-1
D: TRBD2
size: -
DNA: TGCGCCAGCAGCTTTAAGGCGGGGAGGGTCGATGAGCAGTTCTTC
CDR3: CASSFKAGRVDEQFF

V: TRBV10-3
J: TRBJ2-2
D: TRBD1
size: many
DNA: TGTGCCATCAGTGAGTCGATTGGACAGGTTGGGGAGCTGTTTTTT
CDR3: CAISESIGQVGELFF

V: TRBV7-3
J: TRBJ1-1
D: -
size: few
DNA: TGTGCCAGCAGCTTAAGGCTGAACACTGAAGCTTTCTTT
CDR3: CASSLRLNTEAFF

V: TRBV7-3
J: TRBJ2-7
D: TRBD2
size: -
DNA: TGTGCCAGCAGCCCTAGCGGGAATCCTTTCTACGAGCAGTACTTC
CDR3: CASSPSGNPFYEQYF

V: TRBV27
J: TRBJ1-1
D: -
size: -
DNA: TGTGCCAGCAGGTCGGGGGTGAACACTGAAGCTTTCTTT
CDR3: CASRSGVNTEAFF

V: TRBV5-8
J: TRBJ1-2
D: -
size: -
DNA: TGTGCCAGCAGCCCCTGGGGGGGCGCATCCTATGGCTACACCTTC
CDR3: CASSPWGGASYGYTF

V: TRBV14
J: TRBJ2-7
D: TRBD1
size: once
DNA: TGTGCCAGCAGCTCCCGACAGGGGTTTTACGAGCAGTACTTC
CDR3: CASSSRQGFYEQYF

V: TRBV7-6
J: TRBJ2-4
D: TRBD2
size: -
DNA: TGTGCCAGCAGCTCGACTAGCGGAAACATTCAGTACTTC
CDR3: CASSSTSGNIQYF

V: TRBV7-9
J: TRBJ2-1
D: TRBD1
size: once
DNA: TGTGCCAGCGCGAACAGGGGAGTGGTCAATGAGCAGTTCTTC
CDR3: CASANRGVVNEQFF

V: TRBV7-8
J: TRBJ1-5
D: TRBD1
size: few
DNA: TGTGCCAGCAGCTTAAACCGCGACAGGGGTAATCAGCCCCAGCATTTT
CDR3: CASSLNRDRGNQPQHF

V: TRBV5-6
J: TRBJ2-7
D: -
size: -
DNA: TGTGCCAGCAGTTCCGTTCCGGTCGTCTACGAGCAGTACTTC
CDR3: CASSSVPVVYEQYF

V: TRBV9
J: TRBJ2-2
D: TRBD2
size: -
DNA: TGTGCCAGCAGCGTCCGACCAGCGGGGGGGCCGAACACCGGGGAGCTGTTTTTT
CDR3: CASSVRPAGGPNTGELFF

V: TRBV7-8
J: TRBJ2-7
D: TRBD1
size: -
DNA: TGTGCCAGCAGCTTTTCCGGGGACAGGGCACCCTACGAGCAGTACTTC
CDR3: CASSFSGDRAPYEQYF

V: TRBV7-2
J: TRBJ2-7
D: TRBD2
size: -
DNA: TGTGCCAGCAGCCTCGCTCGACTAGCGGGGGGCTCCTACGAGCAGTACTTC
CDR3: CASSLARLAGGSYEQYF

V: TRBV5-6
J: TRBJ2-7
D: -
size: -
DNA: TGTGCCAGCAGCCCCGCGGGACTCCCTAGGGAGCAGTACTTC
CDR3: CASSPAGLPREQYF

V: TRBV30
J: TRBJ1-5
D: -
size: -
DNA: TGTGCCTGGAGTGAGGGGCTACAGGGCCCGATAGAGCCCCAGCATTTT
CDR3: CAWSEGLQGPIEPQHF

V: TRBV2
J: TRBJ2-5
D: TRBD1
size: few
DNA: TGTGCCAGAGACAGGGAGTTGAAAGAGACCCAGTACTTC
CDR3: CARDRELKETQYF

V: TRBV7-9
J: TRBJ2-1
D: -
size: -
DNA: TGTGCCAGCAGCCCGTCTATCGGGAGTGTAAATGAGCAGTTCTTC
CDR3: CASSPSIGSVNEQFF

V: TRBV30
J: TRBJ2-7
D: -
size: once
DNA: TGTGCCTGGAGTGCGAACAACCCGGCGGACGAGCAGTACTTC
CDR3: CAWSANNPADEQYF

V: TRBV11-3
J: TRBJ2-4
D: -
size: once
DNA: TGTGCCAGCAGCTTAACTCAGGGGGGCATTCAGTACTTC
CDR3: CASSLTQGGIQYF

V: TRBV6-5
J: TRBJ2-7
D: -
size: -
DNA: TGTGCCAGCAAAATCGGGGACATCAGTTACGAGCAGTACTTC
CDR3: CASKIGDISYEQYF

V: TRBV5-4
J: TRBJ2-3
D: -
size: -
DNA: TGTGCCAGCAGCTGGACAGAGTATAGCACAGATACGCAGTATTTT
CDR3: CASSWTEYSTDTQYF

V: TRBV6-5
J: TRBJ1-2
D: -
size: few
DNA: TGTGCCAGCAGTTACGACGGGGGGGAAGGCTACACCTTC
CDR3: CASSYDGGEGYTF

V: TRBV6-5
J: TRBJ2-5
D: -
size: -
DNA: TGTGCCAGCAGCTGGCAGAAAGAGACCCAGTACTTC
CDR3: CASSWQKETQYF

V: TRBV4-2
J: TRBJ1-1
D: TRBD1
size: -
DNA: TGTGCCAGCAGCCAAGAAAGAGGACTTGGAACAGGGGATACTGAAGCTTTCTTT
CDR3: CASSQERGLGTGDTEAFF

V: TRBV6-5
J: TRBJ1-6
D: -
size: -
DNA: TGTGCCAGCAGTTCTCAGGGGTTGGGGAATTCACCCCTCCACTTT
CDR3: CASSSQGLGNSPLHF

V: TRBV2
J: TRBJ2-7
D: TRBD1
size: few
DNA: TGTGCCAGCACTTACGGACAGGGGGCGGGCGAGCAGTACTTC
CDR3: CASTYGQGAGEQYF

V: TRBV5-4
J: TRBJ1-1
D: -
size: -
DNA: TGTGCCAGCAGCTTGGAAGGAACTAGGAACACTGAAGCTTTCTTT
CDR3: CASSLEGTRNTEAFF

V: TRBV5-4
J: TRBJ1-2
D: -
size: -
DNA: TGTGCCAGCAGCTTGGAGCAGGGCGTTAACTATGGCTACACCTTC
CDR3: CASSLEQGVNYGYTF

V: TRBV9
J: TRBJ1-1
D: -
size: -
DNA: TGTGCCAGCAGCCCAACGGACACTGAAGCTTTCTTT
CDR3: CASSPTDTEAFF

V: TRBV7-3
J: TRBJ2-1
D: -
size: -
DNA: TGTGCCAGCAGCTTAGACGGAGGGGGCAGCGTTCGCGATGAGCAGTTCTTC
CDR3: CASSLDGGGSVRDEQFF